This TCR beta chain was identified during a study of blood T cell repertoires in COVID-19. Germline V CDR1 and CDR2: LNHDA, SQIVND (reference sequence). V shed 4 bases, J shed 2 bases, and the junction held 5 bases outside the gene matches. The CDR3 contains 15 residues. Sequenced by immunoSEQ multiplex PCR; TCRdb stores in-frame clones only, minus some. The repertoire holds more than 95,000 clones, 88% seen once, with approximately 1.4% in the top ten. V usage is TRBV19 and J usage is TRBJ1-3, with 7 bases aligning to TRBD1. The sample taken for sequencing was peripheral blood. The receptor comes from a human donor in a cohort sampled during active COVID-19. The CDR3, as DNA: TGTGCCAGTAGTACCGGGACAGTTACTGGAAACACCATATATTTT. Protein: CASSTGTVTGNTIYF. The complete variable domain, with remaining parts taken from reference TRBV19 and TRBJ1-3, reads DGGITQSPKYLFRKEGQNVTLSCEQNLNHDAMYWYRQDPGQGLRLIYYSQIVNDFQKGDIAEGYSVSREKKESFPLTVTSAQKNPTAFYLCASSTGTVTGNTIYFGEGSWLTVV.